This T cell receptor (beta chain) was identified in a study of blood T cell repertoires in COVID-19. This table comes from immunoSEQ multiplex PCR, and its TCRdb copy is limited to in-frame clones, with some not included. The repertoire includes 300,000 to 400,000 clones, under 95% of them detected once, and 2.6% sits in the top ten. CDR1 is SEHNR and CDR2 is FQNEAQ in the germline V gene (reference sequence). Trimming cost V 7 bases and J 2 bases; bases outside gene matches: 13. This CDR3 spans 16 amino acids. A few counts support this clone. The chain joins TRBV7-9 to TRBJ1-2; 7 positions match TRBD1. This TCR was recovered from a man between 60 and 70 years old who had recovered from COVID-19. The material sequenced was PBMCs or T cells enriched from blood (not recorded which). The CDR3 reads CASTPAGTAENYGYTF. CDR3 in DNA: TGTGCCAGCACCCCGGCCGGGACAGCCGAGAACTATGGCTACACCTTC. Combining the CDR3 with reference TRBV7-9 and TRBJ1-2 gives the whole variable domain DTGVSQNPRHKITKRGQNVTFRCDPISEHNRLYWYRQTLGQGPEFLTYFQNEAQLEKSRLLSDRFSAERPKGSFSTLEIQRTEQGDSAMYLCASTPAGTAENYGYTFGSGTRLTVV.